The 29 T cell receptor beta chains presented below share a single source sample, sequenced in a study of Graves' ophthalmopathy and Graves' hyperthyroidism. Amplification of TCR beta CDR3 regions used RNA transcripts. HTBI primers were used in a first-round RT-PCR, which preceded a second-round multiplex PCR. TCRdb reprocessed the multiplex PCR reads via MiXCR and lists one record per CDR3 protein. The repertoire includes under 800,000 distinct CDR3 sequences, 22% of them detected once, and about 6.6% sits in the top ten. The sequencing input was peripheral blood. The receptors here all came from a young woman with stable Graves' hyperthyroidism. Some clones in this sample may be carry-over from other donors' samples.

The chain couples TRBV28 to TRBJ2-7, with 10 nucleotides matching TRBD2. The germline V gene has CDR1 MDHEN and CDR2 SYDVKM. The CDR3 consists of 14 residues. The junction had 7 bases not matched to a gene; V was cut back by 5 bases and J by 6 bases. In nucleotides, the CDR3 is TGTGCCAGCAGTCTTCTGACTAGCGGGTTCGAGCAGTACTTC. It encodes CASSLLTSGFEQYF.

The V gene is TRBV14, the J gene TRBJ1-1; the match to TRBD1 covers 7 bases. CDR1 is SGHDN, CDR2 FVKESK, per germline. This CDR3 spans 16 amino acids. With 1 base clipped from V and 4 bases from J, the junction kept 9 bases outside the gene matches. Here the CDR3 reads CASSQGTGARGTEAFF. The CDR3 DNA sequence: TGTGCCAGCAGCCAAGGGACAGGCGCTCGGGGCACTGAAGCTTTCTTT.

This clonotype was recorded at least ten times. This chain connects TRBV6-1 to TRBJ1-2, with TRBD1 as a possible D gene (5 bases). Germline V lookup: CDR1 MNHNS, CDR2 SASEGT. The ends were cut back, 6 bases at V and 5 bases at J, with 19 bases in the middle. The CDR3 covers 15 residues. The CDR3 is CASRFDAQWGYGYTF. The CDR3 nucleotides are TGTGCCAGCAGATTCGACGCACAATGGGGGTATGGCTACACCTTC.

This clonotype was counted many times. This sequence joins TRBV5-5 and TRBJ1-5, with 9 positions matching TRBD1. Germline V gives CDR1 SGHKS, CDR2 YYEKEE (reference sequence). The junction had 9 bases not matched to a gene; V was cut back by 4 bases and J by 1 base. CDR3 size: 17 residues. This CDR3 is CASSLSTGTGSNQPQHF. The DNA of the CDR3 is TGTGCCAGCAGCCTATCCACCGGGACAGGGAGCAATCAGCCCCAGCATTTT.

The chain recombines TRBV15 with TRBJ2-2; possible D gene TRBD1, 6 bases. Germline loops: CDR1 LNHNV, CDR2 YYDKDF (reference sequence). The CDR3 is 15 amino acids. V lost 6 bases to trimming and J lost 2 bases, with 13 bases between them. The CDR3 spells CATRATDSNTGELFF. In nucleotides, the CDR3 is TGTGCCACCAGGGCGACGGACAGCAACACCGGGGAGCTGTTTTTT.

This chain joins TRBV20-1 and TRBJ2-7, with D perhaps TRBD1 or TRBD2 (5 bases each). Germline V gene lookup returns CDR1 DFQATT and CDR2 SNEGSKA (reference sequence). The length of the CDR3 is 12 residues. The V end was cut by 6 bases, the J end by 3 bases, with 12 bases between. The CDR3 bases are TGCAGTGCCCTAGGGGACGGCTACGAGCAGTACTTC. Translated, it gives CSALGDGYEQYF.

This clonotype was seen a handful of times. The J gene is TRBJ1-1, the V gene TRBV6-5, with a weak D call TRBD1 (5 bases). CDR3 length: 15 amino acids. Germline loops: CDR1 MNHEY, CDR2 SVGAGI. V was pared by 0 bases and J by 0 bases, with 8 bases between. The CDR3 here is CASSYSQGLNTEAFF. CDR3 DNA sequence: TGTGCCAGCAGTTACTCCCAGGGCCTGAACACTGAAGCTTTCTTT.

This clonotype occurred a few times. The rearrangement joins TRBV30 to TRBJ2-4; 7 bases map to TRBD2. The germline CDR1 and CDR2 sequences are GTSNPN and SVGIG (reference sequence). The CDR3 covers 13 residues. Unmatched junction bases numbered 6, after V lost 4 bases and J lost 6 bases. The CDR3 DNA follows: TGTGCCTGGATGACGGCGGGAGTAAACATTCAGTACTTC. Translated, it gives CAWMTAGVNIQYF.

This clonotype was detected ten times or more. This may be a read error: a much more frequent sequence differs by one nucleotide. The V and J genes are TRBV28 and TRBJ2-7; no clear D. V lost 7 bases and J 1 base, leaving 5 bases between the germline ends. CDR1 is MDHEN, CDR2 SYDVKM, per germline. The CDR3 consists of 11 residues. The CDR3 DNA sequence: TGTGCCAGCATGGGGTCCTACGAGCAGTACTTC. It encodes CASMGSYEQYF.

This clonotype has at least ten counts. The chain recombines TRBV6-5 with TRBJ2-5, with TRBD2 matching 9 bases. V lost 2 bases and J lost 5; bases outside the gene matches: 9. Germline V gene data show CDR1 as MNHEY and CDR2 as SVGAGI. The length of the CDR3 is 16 residues. DNA for the CDR3: TGTGCCAGCAGTTACCTGCCGGGACTAGCCGGGGAGACCCAGTACTTC. Protein: CASSYLPGLAGETQYF.

The chain employs TRBV4-1 and TRBJ1-2, with 11 nucleotides matching TRBD1. The CDR3 extends over 17 amino acids. The trim removed 0 bases at V and 5 bases at J, leaving 8 bases unmatched. CDR1 and CDR2 from the germline V gene are MGHRA and YSYEKL. This chain's CDR3 is CASSQDPAGTGGYGYTF. The CDR3 region has the DNA TGCGCCAGCAGCCAAGATCCCGCTGGGACAGGGGGATATGGCTACACCTTC.

This clonotype was observed a few times. The CDR3 DNA reads TGTGCCAGCAGCTTCTCAGGACTTGAAGCTTTCTTT. As protein: CASSFSGLEAFF. The V call is TRBV7-2, the J call TRBJ1-1; unclear D gene. The ends were cut back, 3 bases at V and 7 bases at J, with 9 bases in the middle. The germline CDR1 and CDR2 sequences are SGHTA and FQGNSA. The CDR3 loop spans 12 amino acids. Together with reference TRBV7-2 and TRBJ1-1, the CDR3 gives the full variable domain: GAGVSQSPSNKVTEKGKDVELRCDPISGHTALYWYRQSLGQGLEFLIYFQGNSAPDKSGLPSDRFSAERTGGSVSTLTIQRTQQEDSAVYLCASSFSGLEAFFGQGTRLTVV.

The table lists this clonotype with a few counts. This chain uses TRBV12-5 with TRBJ1-1, with D perhaps matching TRBD1 (5 bases). Germline values: CDR1 LGHNT, CDR2 FRNRAP. This CDR3 contains 11 residues. Trimming removed 7 bases at V and 5 bases at J, with 8 bases between. This CDR3 is CASDRGTEAFF. CDR3 nucleotide sequence: TGTGCTAGTGACCGGGGGACTGAAGCTTTCTTT.

V gene TRBV27 combines with J gene TRBJ1-1, with D possibly matching TRBD1 (5 bases). V was clipped by 4 bases and J by 0 bases, with 18 bases between them. The CDR3 covers 17 residues. In germline, CDR1 is MNHEY, CDR2 SMNVEV (reference sequence). CDR3 in amino acids: CASSSRQLGIMNTEAFF. The CDR3 region has the DNA TGTGCCAGCAGTTCTAGACAGCTCGGTATTATGAACACTGAAGCTTTCTTT.

This clonotype has at least ten counts. The rearrangement uses TRBV20-1 and TRBJ1-2, with 8 bases identical to TRBD1. The V and J ends lost 7 bases and 2 bases, in that order; junction bases with no gene match: 9. The CDR3 runs to 14 residues. The germline CDR1 and CDR2 sequences are DFQATT and SNEGSKA (reference sequence). As DNA, the CDR3 is TGCAGTGAATTTTTACAGGGGGGCAACTATGGCTACACCTTC. Amino acid sequence: CSEFLQGGNYGYTF.

This clonotype occurred many times. One end of the junction varies from germline; a read error may be responsible. The chain links TRBV5-1 to TRBJ2-7; TRBD2 might be the D (5 bases). The CDR3 extends over 12 amino acids. CDR1 is SGHRS and CDR2 is YFSETQ in the germline V gene. The CDR3 sequence is CASSLEGYEQYF. Written as DNA, the CDR3 is TGTGCCAGCAGTTTAGAGGGCTACGAGCAGTACTTC.

This clonotype was observed at least ten times. This chain links TRBV6-5 with TRBJ1-1, with D unresolved. The germline V gene encodes CDR1 MNHEY and CDR2 SVGAGI. This CDR3 comprises 14 residues. V lost 7 bases and J lost 0, with 12 bases in between. CDR3 in amino acids: CASTQSIVNTEAFF. The CDR3 DNA is TGTGCCAGCACCCAATCTATCGTGAACACTGAAGCTTTCTTT.

The chain employs TRBV5-1 and TRBJ2-3; the match to TRBD2 covers 9 bases. CDR3 size: 17 residues. Germline V lookup: CDR1 SGHRS, CDR2 YFSETQ. V was clipped by 9 bases and J by 0 bases; unmatched bases: 14. CDR3 DNA: TGCGCCAACCAAAGACTAGCGGATACCTCTAGCACAGATACGCAGTATTTT. Translated: CANQRLADTSSTDTQYF.

This clonotype was seen many times. V is TRBV4-1 and J is TRBJ1-5; D is unclear. The CDR3 covers 14 residues. The V end was cut by 0 bases, the J end by 3 bases, with 6 bases between. The germline gives CDR1 MGHRA, CDR2 YSYEKL. CDR3 bases: TGCGCCAGCAGCCAAGACCAGAACAATCAGCCCCAGCATTTT. It yields the protein CASSQDQNNQPQHF.

This clonotype was seen at least ten times. The genes are TRBV7-9 and TRBJ2-7; D uncertain. V lost 1 base to trimming and J lost 3 bases, with 10 bases between them. CDR3 length equals 14 residues. The germline V gene has CDR1 SEHNR and CDR2 FQNEAQ (reference sequence). This CDR3 is CASSLVGNDYEQYF. In DNA form, the CDR3 reads TGTGCCAGCAGCTTAGTCGGAAACGACTACGAGCAGTACTTC.

This clonotype was detected ten times or more. This chain connects TRBV6-1 to TRBJ1-2; D not resolved. V lost 1 base and J lost 4, with 7 bases in between. The CDR3 length is 13 residues. Germline lookup yields CDR1 MNHNS and CDR2 SASEGT. This chain's CDR3 is CASSEVGVYGYTF. The CDR3 DNA reads as TGTGCCAGCAGTGAAGTTGGGGTCTATGGCTACACCTTC.

This clonotype came up many times. The chain is built from TRBV27 and TRBJ1-1; tentatively, D is TRBD1 (6 bases). The CDR3 runs 17 residues. Trimming removed 6 bases at V and 0 bases at J, with 20 bases between. Germline V lookup: CDR1 MNHEY, CDR2 SMNVEV (reference sequence). This CDR3 reads CASSLRVHGGMNTEAFF. The CDR3 DNA reads as TGTGCCAGCAGCCTTCGGGTCCACGGGGGCATGAACACTGAAGCTTTCTTT.

This clonotype was picked up many times. The chain has TRBV6-4 and TRBJ2-5; the match to TRBD2 covers 9 bases. This CDR3 contains 18 residues. V gave up 6 bases and J gave up 3 bases; unmatched junction bases: 17. In germline, CDR1 is MRHNA, CDR2 SNTAGT. For the CDR3, the DNA is TGTGCCAGCAGCCACAATGCTCGGCGGGGGGGTCGGGAAGAGACCCAGTACTTC. It codes for CASSHNARRGGREETQYF.

This clonotype occurred many times. This chain connects TRBV6-1 to TRBJ2-5; D not resolved. Germline-derived CDR1 and CDR2 are MNHNS and SASEGT. The germline V and J ends were trimmed by 6 bases and 1 base, with 21 bases remaining between them. The CDR3 sequence is 17 residues long. CDR3 nucleotide sequence: TGTGCCAGCAGCCTGAACACCGTGGACCAGCCCCAAGAGACCCAGTACTTC. Residues: CASSLNTVDQPQETQYF.

In its sample, this clonotype was seen many times. This rearrangement joins TRBV5-1 to TRBJ2-2; the match to TRBD2 covers 8 bases. Looked up from germline, CDR1 is SGHRS and CDR2 is YFSETQ. The CDR3 extends over 16 amino acids. V trimming: 4 bases; J trimming: 2 bases; junction bases outside the gene matches: 7. In DNA, the CDR3 is TGCGCCAGCAGCCCCGCGGTAGCGGGAAACACCGGGGAGCTGTTTTTT. Its translation is CASSPAVAGNTGELFF.

This clonotype has a count of ten or more. V usage is TRBV27 and J usage is TRBJ2-5; a weak D match, TRBD2 (6 bases). This CDR3 is built from 14 residues. V dropped 7 bases and J dropped 5 bases, with 17 bases sitting between them. Germline assignment: CDR1 MNHEY and CDR2 SMNVEV (reference sequence). The CDR3 here is CASKKAGRGETQYF. In DNA, the CDR3 is TGTGCCAGCAAGAAAGCGGGCCGGGGGGAGACCCAGTACTTC.

V is TRBV5-1 and J is TRBJ2-5, with TRBD1 matching 10 bases. The CDR3 sequence is 16 residues long. CDR1 and CDR2 (germline): SGHRS, YFSETQ. After removal of 4 bases from V and 5 bases from J, the junction contained 11 bases not matched to a gene. The CDR3 coding sequence is TGCGCCAGCAGCCACCCGACAGGGGGCGCCGGGGAGACCCAGTACTTC. This translates into CASSHPTGGAGETQYF.

The chain carries TRBV6-2 or TRBV6-3 and TRBJ2-5; no firm D call. Trimming stripped 0 bases from V and 3 bases from J, with 14 bases between. The CDR3 is 16 amino acids. Germline CDR1 reads MNHEY; CDR2 reads SVGEGT. This CDR3 reads CASSYSAGLDEETQYF. CDR3 DNA: TGTGCCAGCAGTTACTCAGCTGGGCTAGACGAAGAGACCCAGTACTTC.

At least ten counts were recorded for this clonotype. The rearrangement uses TRBV4-1 and TRBJ2-7; 8 bases map to TRBD2. CDR3 length: 18 residues. Germline V gene sequence: CDR1 MGHRA, CDR2 YSYEKL. V dropped 0 bases and J dropped 4; count of bases not matched to a gene: 14. CDR3: CASSQDLRGASTVYEQYF. The CDR3 bases are TGCGCCAGCAGCCAAGATCTGCGGGGGGCGAGCACAGTTTACGAGCAGTACTTC.